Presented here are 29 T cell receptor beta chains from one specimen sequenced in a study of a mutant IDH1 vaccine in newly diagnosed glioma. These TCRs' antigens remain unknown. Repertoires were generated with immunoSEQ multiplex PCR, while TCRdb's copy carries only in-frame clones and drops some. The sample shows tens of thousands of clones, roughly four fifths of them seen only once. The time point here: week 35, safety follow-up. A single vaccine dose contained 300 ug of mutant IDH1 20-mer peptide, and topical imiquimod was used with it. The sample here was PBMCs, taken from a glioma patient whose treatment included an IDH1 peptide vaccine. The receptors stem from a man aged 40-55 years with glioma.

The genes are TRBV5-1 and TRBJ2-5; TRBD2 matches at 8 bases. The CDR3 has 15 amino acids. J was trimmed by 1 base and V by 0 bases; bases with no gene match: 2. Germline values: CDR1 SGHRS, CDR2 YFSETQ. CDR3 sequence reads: CASSLDGLAQETQYF. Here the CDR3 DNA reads TGCGCCAGCAGCTTGGATGGACTAGCCCAAGAGACCCAGTACTTC. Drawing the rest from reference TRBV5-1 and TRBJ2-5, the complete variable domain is KAGVTQTPRYLIKTRGQQVTLSCSPISGHRSVSWYQQTPGQGLQFLFEYFSETQRNKGNFPGRFSGRQFSNSRSEMNVSTLELGDSALYLCASSLDGLAQETQYFGPGTRLLVL.

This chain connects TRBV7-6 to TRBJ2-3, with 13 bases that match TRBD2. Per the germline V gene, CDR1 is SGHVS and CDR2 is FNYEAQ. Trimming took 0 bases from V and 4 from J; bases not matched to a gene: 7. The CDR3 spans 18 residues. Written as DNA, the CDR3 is TGTGCCAGCAGCTTAGCAGCGACTAGCGGGAGGATCTCAGATACGCAGTATTTT. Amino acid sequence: CASSLAATSGRISDTQYF.

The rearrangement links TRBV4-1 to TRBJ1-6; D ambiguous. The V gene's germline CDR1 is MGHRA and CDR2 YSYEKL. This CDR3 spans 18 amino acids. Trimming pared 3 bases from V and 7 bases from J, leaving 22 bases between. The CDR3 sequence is CASSHLVGKRPTNSPLHF. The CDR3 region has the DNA TGCGCCAGCAGCCACCTAGTGGGAAAGCGTCCGACGAATTCACCCCTCCACTTT.

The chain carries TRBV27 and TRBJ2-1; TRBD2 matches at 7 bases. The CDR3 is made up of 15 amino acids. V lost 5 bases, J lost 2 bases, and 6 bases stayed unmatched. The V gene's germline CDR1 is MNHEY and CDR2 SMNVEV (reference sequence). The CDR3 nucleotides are TGTGCCAGCAGTCTTAGCGGGTGGGCCTACAATGAGCAGTTCTTC. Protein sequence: CASSLSGWAYNEQFF.

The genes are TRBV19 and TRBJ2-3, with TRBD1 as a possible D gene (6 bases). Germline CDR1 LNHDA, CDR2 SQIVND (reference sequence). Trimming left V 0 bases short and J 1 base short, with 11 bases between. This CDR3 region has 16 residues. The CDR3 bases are TGTGCCAGTAGTATAGACGGACAGATTCGCACAGATACGCAGTATTTT. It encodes CASSIDGQIRTDTQYF.

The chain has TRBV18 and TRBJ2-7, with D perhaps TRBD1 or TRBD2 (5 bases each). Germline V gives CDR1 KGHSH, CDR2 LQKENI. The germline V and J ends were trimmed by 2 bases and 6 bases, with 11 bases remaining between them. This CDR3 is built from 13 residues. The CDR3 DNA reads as TGTGCCAGCTCACCAGGCAGGGAGCGCGAGCAGTACTTC. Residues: CASSPGREREQYF.

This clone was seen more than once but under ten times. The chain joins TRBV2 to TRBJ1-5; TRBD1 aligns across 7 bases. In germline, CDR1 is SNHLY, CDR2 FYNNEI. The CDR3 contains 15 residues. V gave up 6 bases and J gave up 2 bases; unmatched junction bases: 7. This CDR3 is CASSVDRARNQPQHF. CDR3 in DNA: TGTGCCAGCAGCGTCGACAGGGCTCGCAATCAGCCCCAGCATTTT.

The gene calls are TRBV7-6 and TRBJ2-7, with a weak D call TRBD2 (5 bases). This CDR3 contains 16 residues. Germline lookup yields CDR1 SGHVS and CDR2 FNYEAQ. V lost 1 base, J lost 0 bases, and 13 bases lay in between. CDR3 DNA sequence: TGTGCCAGCAGCTTAGGGGCGCTAGCCTCCTCCTACGAGCAGTACTTC. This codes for CASSLGALASSYEQYF. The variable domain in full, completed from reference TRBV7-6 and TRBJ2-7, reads GAGVSQSPRYKVTKRGQDVALRCDPISGHVSLYWYRQALGQGPEFLTYFNYEAQQDKSGLPNDRFSAERPEGSISTLTIQRTEQRDSAMYRCASSLGALASSYEQYFGPGTRLTVT.

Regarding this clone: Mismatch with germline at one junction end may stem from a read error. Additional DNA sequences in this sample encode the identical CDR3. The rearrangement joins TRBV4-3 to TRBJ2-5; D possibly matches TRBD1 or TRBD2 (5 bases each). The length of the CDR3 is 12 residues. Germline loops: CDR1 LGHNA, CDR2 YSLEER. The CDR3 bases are TGCGCCAGTAGCCAAGATCAGGGACGACTGAACTTC. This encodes CASSQDQGRLNF.

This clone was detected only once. The CDR3 sequence: CASSLTSAGPDTQYF. DNA for the CDR3: TGTGCCAGCAGTTTGACTAGCGCAGGTCCAGATACGCAGTATTTT. The V gene is TRBV6-1, the J gene TRBJ2-3, with 8 bases fitting TRBD2. Germline trimming cut 5 bases from V and 4 bases from J; bases unmatched to any gene: 8. Germline V CDR1 and CDR2: MNHNS, SASEGT. CDR3 length: 15 amino acids.

The CDR3, as DNA: TGTGCCAGCAGCTTCCCGTTACAAGAGACCCAGTACTTC. Encoded protein: CASSFPLQETQYF. The gene calls are TRBV5-4 and TRBJ2-5; no reliable D call. The CDR3 has 13 amino acids. Trimming cost V 2 bases and J 2 bases, with 7 bases left between them. Germline V gives CDR1 SGHNT, CDR2 YYREEE (reference sequence).

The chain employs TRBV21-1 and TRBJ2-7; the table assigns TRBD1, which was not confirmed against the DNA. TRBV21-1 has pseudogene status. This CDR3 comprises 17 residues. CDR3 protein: CASSRRRQGIWTYEQYF. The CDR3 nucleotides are TGTGCCAGCAGCCGACGTAGACAGGGGATTTGGACCTACGAGCAGTACTTC.

In nucleotides, the CDR3 is TGTGCCAGCAGTAGCGGGGGCTCTTACGAGCAGTACTTC. Encoded protein: CASSSGGSYEQYF. The chain has TRBV7-2 and TRBJ2-7; 9 bases match TRBD2. Looked up from germline, CDR1 is SGHTA and CDR2 is FQGNSA. J was trimmed by 4 bases and V by 6 bases; bases with no gene match: 4. The CDR3 consists of 13 residues.

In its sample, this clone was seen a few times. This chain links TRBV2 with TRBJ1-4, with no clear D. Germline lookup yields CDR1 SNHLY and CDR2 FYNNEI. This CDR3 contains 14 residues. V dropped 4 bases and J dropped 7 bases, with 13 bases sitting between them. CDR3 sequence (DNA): TGTGCCAGCAGTGTCAAGGGAAAGGGTGAAAAACTGTTTTTT. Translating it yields CASSVKGKGEKLFF.

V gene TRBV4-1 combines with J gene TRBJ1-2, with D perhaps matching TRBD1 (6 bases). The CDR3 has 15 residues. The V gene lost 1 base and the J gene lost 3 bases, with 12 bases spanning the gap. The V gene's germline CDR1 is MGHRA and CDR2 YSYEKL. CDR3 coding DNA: TGCGCCAGCAGCCAAGTTTCTTCAGGGGACTATGGCTACACCTTC. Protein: CASSQVSSGDYGYTF.

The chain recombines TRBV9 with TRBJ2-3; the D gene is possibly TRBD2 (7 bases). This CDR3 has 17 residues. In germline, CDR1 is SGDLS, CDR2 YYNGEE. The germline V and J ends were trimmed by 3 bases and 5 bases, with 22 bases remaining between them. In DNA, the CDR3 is TGTGCCAGCAGCGATTTTCTTGGCGGGGGCCCCCGAGATACGCAGTATTTT. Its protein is CASSDFLGGGPRDTQYF.

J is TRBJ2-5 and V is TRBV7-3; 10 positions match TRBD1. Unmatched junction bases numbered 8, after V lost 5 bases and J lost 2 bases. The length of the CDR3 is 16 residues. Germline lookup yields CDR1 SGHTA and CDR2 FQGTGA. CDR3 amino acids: CASSPTAGQGQETQYF. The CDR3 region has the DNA TGTGCCAGCAGCCCGACGGCGGGACAGGGGCAAGAGACCCAGTACTTC. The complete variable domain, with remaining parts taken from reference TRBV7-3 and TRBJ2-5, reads GAGVSQTPSNKVTEKGKYVELRCDPISGHTALYWYRQSLGQGPEFLIYFQGTGAADDSGLPNDRFFAVRPEGSVSTLKIQRTERGDSAVYLCASSPTAGQGQETQYFGPGTRLLVL.

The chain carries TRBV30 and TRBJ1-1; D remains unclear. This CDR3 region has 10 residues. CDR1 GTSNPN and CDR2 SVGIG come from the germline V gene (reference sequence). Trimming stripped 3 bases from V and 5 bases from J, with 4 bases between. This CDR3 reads CAWRVTEAFF. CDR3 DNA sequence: TGTGCCTGGAGGGTGACTGAAGCTTTCTTT. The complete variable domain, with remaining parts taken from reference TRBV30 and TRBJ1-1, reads SQTIHQWPATLVQPVGSPLSLECTVEGTSNPNLYWYRQAAGRGLQLLFYSVGIGQISSEVPQNLSASRPQDRQFILSSKKLLLSDSGFYLCAWRVTEAFFGQGTRLTVV.

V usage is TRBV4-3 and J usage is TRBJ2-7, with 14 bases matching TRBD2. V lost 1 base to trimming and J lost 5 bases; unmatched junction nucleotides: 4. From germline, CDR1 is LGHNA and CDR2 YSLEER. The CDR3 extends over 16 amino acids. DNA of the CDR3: TGCGCCAGCAGCCAAGGGACTAGCGGGAGGTCGAACGAGCAGTACTTC. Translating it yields CASSQGTSGRSNEQYF.

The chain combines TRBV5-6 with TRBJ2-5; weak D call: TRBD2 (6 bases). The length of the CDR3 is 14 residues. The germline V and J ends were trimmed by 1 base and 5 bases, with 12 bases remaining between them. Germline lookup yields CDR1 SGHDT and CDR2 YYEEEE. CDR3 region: CASSLTGVGETQYF. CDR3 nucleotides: TGTGCCAGCAGCTTGACGGGGGTAGGGGAGACCCAGTACTTC.

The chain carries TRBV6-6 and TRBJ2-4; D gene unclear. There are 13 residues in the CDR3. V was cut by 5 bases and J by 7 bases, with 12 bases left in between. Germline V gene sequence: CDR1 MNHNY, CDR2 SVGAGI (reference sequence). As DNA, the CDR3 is TGTGCCAGCAGTCCCTTGACAAGGAACATTCAGTACTTC. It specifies CASSPLTRNIQYF.

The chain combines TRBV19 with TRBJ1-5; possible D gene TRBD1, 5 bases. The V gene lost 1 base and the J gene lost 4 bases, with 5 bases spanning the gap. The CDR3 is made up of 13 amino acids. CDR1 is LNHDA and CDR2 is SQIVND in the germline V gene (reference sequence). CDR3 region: CASSIGGNQPQHF. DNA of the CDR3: TGTGCCAGTAGTATAGGGGGGAATCAGCCCCAGCATTTT.

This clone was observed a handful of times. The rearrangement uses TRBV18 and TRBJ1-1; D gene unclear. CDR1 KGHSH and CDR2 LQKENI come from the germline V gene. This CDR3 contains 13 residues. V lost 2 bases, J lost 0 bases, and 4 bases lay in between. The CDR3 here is CASSPDLNTEAFF. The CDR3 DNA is TGTGCCAGCTCACCAGACTTGAACACTGAAGCTTTCTTT.

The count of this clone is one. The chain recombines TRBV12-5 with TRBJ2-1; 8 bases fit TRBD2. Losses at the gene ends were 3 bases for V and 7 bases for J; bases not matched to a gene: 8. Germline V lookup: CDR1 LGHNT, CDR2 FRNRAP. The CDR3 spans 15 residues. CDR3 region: CASGFSAGGWNEQFF. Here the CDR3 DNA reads TGTGCTAGTGGTTTCTCCGCGGGAGGTTGGAATGAGCAGTTCTTC.

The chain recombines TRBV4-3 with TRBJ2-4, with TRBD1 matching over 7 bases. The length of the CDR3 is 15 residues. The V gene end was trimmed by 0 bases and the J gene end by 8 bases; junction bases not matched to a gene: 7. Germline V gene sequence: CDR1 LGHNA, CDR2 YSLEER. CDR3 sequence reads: CASSQEYRGTDIQYF. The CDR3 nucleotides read TGCGCCAGCAGCCAAGAGTACAGGGGTACAGACATTCAGTACTTC.

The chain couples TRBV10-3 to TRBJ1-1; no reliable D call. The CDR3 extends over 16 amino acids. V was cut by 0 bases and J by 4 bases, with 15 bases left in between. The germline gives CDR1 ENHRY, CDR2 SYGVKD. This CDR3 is CAISESIRVGGTEAFF. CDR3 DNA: TGTGCCATCAGTGAGTCGATAAGGGTCGGAGGCACTGAAGCTTTCTTT.

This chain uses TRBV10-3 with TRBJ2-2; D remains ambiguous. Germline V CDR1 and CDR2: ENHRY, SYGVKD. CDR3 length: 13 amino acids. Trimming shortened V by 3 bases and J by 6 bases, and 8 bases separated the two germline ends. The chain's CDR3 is CAISETGSGELFF. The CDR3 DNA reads TGTGCCATCAGTGAAACGGGCTCCGGGGAGCTGTTTTTT.

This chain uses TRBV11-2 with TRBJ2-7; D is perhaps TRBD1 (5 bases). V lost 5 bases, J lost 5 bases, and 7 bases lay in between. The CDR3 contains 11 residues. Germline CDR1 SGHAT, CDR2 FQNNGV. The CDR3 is CASSKGDEQYF. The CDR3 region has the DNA TGTGCCAGCAGCAAAGGGGACGAGCAGTACTTC.

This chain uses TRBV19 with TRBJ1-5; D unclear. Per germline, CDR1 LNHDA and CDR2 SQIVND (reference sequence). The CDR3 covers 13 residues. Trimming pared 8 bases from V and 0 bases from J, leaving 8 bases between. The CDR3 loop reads CASEENSNQPQHF. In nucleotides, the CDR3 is TGTGCCAGTGAGGAGAATAGCAATCAGCCCCAGCATTTT.